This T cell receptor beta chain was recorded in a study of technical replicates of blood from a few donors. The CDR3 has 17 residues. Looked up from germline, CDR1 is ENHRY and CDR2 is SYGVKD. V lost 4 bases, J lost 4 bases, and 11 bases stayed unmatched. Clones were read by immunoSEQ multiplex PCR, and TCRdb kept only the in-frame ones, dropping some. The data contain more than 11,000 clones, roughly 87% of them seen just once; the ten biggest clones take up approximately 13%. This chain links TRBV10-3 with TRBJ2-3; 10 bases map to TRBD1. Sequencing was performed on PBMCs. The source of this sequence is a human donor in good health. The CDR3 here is CAISGSPGQGWSDTQYF. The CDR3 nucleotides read TGTGCCATCAGTGGTTCTCCGGGACAGGGGTGGTCAGATACGCAGTATTTT.